This T cell receptor (beta chain) is drawn from a study of blood T cells in healthy people across ages. Study results and limitations: Among T cells, TCR beta diversity per million cells dropped roughly linearly as age rose.

This CDR3 spans 14 amino acids. V was trimmed by 8 bases and J by 2 bases, leaving 16 bases between them. The germline V gene encodes CDR1 MNHEY and CDR2 SVGAGI. This clonotype was observed a single time. Its antigen is as yet unknown. Primed by a sample-barcoded 5' primer and a J-beta primer mix, a second PCR proceeded for about 6 to 11 cycles. A single record per CDR3 protein comes from TCRdb applying MiXCR to the 5' RACE reads. The profile shows over a million distinct CDR3 sequences, approximately 40% of them singletons. What was sequenced was blood. The rearrangement uses TRBV6-5 and TRBJ2-7; D tentatively reads TRBD1 or TRBD2 (5 bases each). The clonotype was recovered from a woman under 30 in good health. DNA for the CDR3: TGTGCCAGCCGCCCCGGGGAGACAGCCTACGAGCAGTACTTC. Its translation: CASRPGETAYEQYF.